These 21 T cell receptor beta chains originate from one sample sequenced in a study of blood T cell repertoires in COVID-19. Method: immunoSEQ multiplex PCR; TCRdb's copy keeps in-frame clones and lacks some. The table records 55,000 to 65,000 clones, around four fifths of them present only once. Specimen: peripheral blood. These receptors were obtained from a human donor in a cohort sampled during active COVID-19.

There are a few counts of this clone. The rearrangement links TRBV5-6 to TRBJ2-5, with a weak D call TRBD1 (5 bases). Germline assignment: CDR1 SGHDT and CDR2 YYEEEE. The germline V and J ends were trimmed by 4 bases and 4 bases, with 26 bases remaining between them. This CDR3 region has 18 residues. The CDR3: CASSRRTGWGPNGETQYF. CDR3 bases: TGTGCCAGCAGCCGCCGAACTGGTTGGGGCCCCAACGGAGAGACCCAGTACTTC. Together with reference TRBV5-6 and TRBJ2-5, the CDR3 gives the full variable domain: DAGVTQSPTHLIKTRGQQVTLRCSPKSGHDTVSWYQQALGQGPQFIFQYYEEEERQRGNFPDRFSGHQFPNYSSELNVNALLLGDSALYLCASSRRTGWGPNGETQYFGPGTRLLVL.

The chain links TRBV6-6 to TRBJ1-6, with D possibly matching TRBD1 (5 bases). The length of the CDR3 is 13 residues. Germline V gene sequence: CDR1 MNHNY, CDR2 SVGAGI (reference sequence). V was clipped by 7 bases and J by 7 bases, with 11 bases between them. CDR3 in DNA: TGTGCCAGCACCAGCGGGGGAAATTCACCCCTCCACTTT. This sequence encodes CASTSGGNSPLHF.

J is TRBJ1-4 and V is TRBV9; 7 bases agree with TRBD1. Germline V lookup: CDR1 SGDLS, CDR2 YYNGEE. V was clipped by 4 bases and J by 7 bases; unmatched bases: 10. The CDR3 length is 15 residues. The CDR3 coding sequence is TGTGCCAGCAGCCCTCGGACAGGTCGGGTTGAAAAACTGTTTTTT. Its translation is CASSPRTGRVEKLFF.

The genes are TRBV27 and TRBJ2-2; possible D gene TRBD1, 6 bases. Germline-derived CDR1 and CDR2 are MNHEY and SMNVEV (reference sequence). V dropped 6 bases and J dropped 1 base, with 15 bases sitting between them. This CDR3 has 16 residues. CDR3 nucleotides: TGTGCCAGCAGGCCGACCGGGACACTGAACACCGGGGAGCTGTTTTTT. Translation: CASRPTGTLNTGELFF.

The chain combines TRBV5-4 with TRBJ1-4; TRBD1 is a possible D gene (6 bases). The germline V gene encodes CDR1 SGHNT and CDR2 YYREEE (reference sequence). The CDR3 runs to 15 residues. Trimming removed 3 bases at V and 0 bases at J, with 9 bases between. CDR3 sequence (DNA): TGTGCCAGCAGCTACAGGGTTGCAACTAATGAAAAACTGTTTTTT. It is translated as CASSYRVATNEKLFF.

The rearrangement links TRBV6-5 to TRBJ2-3; a possible D gene is TRBD1 (6 bases). Germline V gene sequence: CDR1 MNHEY, CDR2 SVGAGI. This CDR3 comprises 11 residues. Trimming removed 2 bases from V and 12 bases from J, with 9 bases in between. CDR3 coding DNA: TGTGCCAGCAGTTACCCAGGGGCTCAGTATTTT. This codes for CASSYPGAQYF.

V is TRBV6-5 and J is TRBJ1-4; tentatively, D is TRBD1 (6 bases). V lost 5 bases, J lost 4 bases, and 11 bases lay in between. Germline values: CDR1 MNHEY, CDR2 SVGAGI. CDR3 length equals 14 residues. The CDR3 loop reads CASSRRGRNEKLFF. The CDR3 DNA is TGTGCCAGCAGTCGCAGGGGCCGTAATGAAAAACTGTTTTTT.

This clone came up once. The CDR3 nucleotides read TGTGCCAGCAGCTTACTAGGTCCTACGCAGTATTTT. Residues: CASSLLGPTQYF. This sequence joins TRBV6-6 and TRBJ2-3, with D perhaps matching TRBD2 (5 bases). Germline V gene lookup returns CDR1 MNHNY and CDR2 SVGAGI (reference sequence). This CDR3 has 12 residues. The germline V and J ends were trimmed by 6 bases and 8 bases, with 12 bases remaining between them.

This rearrangement joins TRBV12-5 to TRBJ2-1; TRBD2 agrees at 9 bases. Germline trimming cut 9 bases from V and 7 bases from J; bases unmatched to any gene: 13. Germline V gene lookup returns CDR1 LGHNT and CDR2 FRNRAP. This CDR3 contains 15 residues. As DNA, the CDR3 is TGTGCTAGCGGCCCCACAGCGGGGGGCCGAAATGAGCAGTTCTTC. Translated: CASGPTAGGRNEQFF. The whole variable domain, remainder taken from reference TRBV12-5 and TRBJ2-1, is DARVTQTPRHKVTEMGQEVTMRCQPILGHNTVFWYRQTMMQGLELLAYFRNRAPLDDSGMPKDRFSAEMPDATLATLKIQPSEPRDSAVYFCASGPTAGGRNEQFFGPGTRLTVL.

This clone has a single count. This chain links TRBV5-6 with TRBJ1-1; maybe TRBD1 (6 bases). CDR1 SGHDT and CDR2 YYEEEE come from the germline V gene. The CDR3 is 17 amino acids. With 0 bases removed from V and 5 bases from J, the gap between germline ends came to 20 bases. The CDR3 reads CASSLVRGTVAMTEAFF. DNA for the CDR3: TGTGCCAGCAGCTTGGTAAGGGGGACCGTCGCGATGACTGAAGCTTTCTTT.

The rearrangement links TRBV2 to TRBJ1-6; the D gene is possibly TRBD1 (5 bases). Germline V lookup: CDR1 SNHLY, CDR2 FYNNEI. This CDR3 contains 15 residues. V was pared by 1 base and J by 8 bases, with 12 bases between. CDR3 region: CASSEVAGIDSPLHF. Here the CDR3 DNA reads TGTGCCAGCAGTGAAGTGGCAGGGATCGATTCACCCCTCCACTTT.

The chain links TRBV18 to TRBJ2-5; D uncertain. V was clipped by 4 bases and J by 1 base, with 13 bases between them. This CDR3 region has 15 residues. CDR1 and CDR2 from the germline V gene are KGHSH and LQKENI. The CDR3 reads CASSRTDTLQETQYF. For the CDR3, the DNA is TGTGCCAGCTCACGCACAGACACCCTCCAAGAGACCCAGTACTTC.

This clone is a singleton in its sample. The rearrangement links TRBV7-8 to TRBJ1-1; D call uncertain. The CDR3 runs 14 residues. CDR1 SGHVS and CDR2 FQNEAQ come from the germline V gene. V dropped 5 bases and J dropped 1 base, with 11 bases sitting between them. As DNA, the CDR3 is TGTGCCAGCAGCGTAGAGAGAGGGAACACTGAAGCTTTCTTT. This encodes CASSVERGNTEAFF.

The V gene is TRBV5-5, the J gene TRBJ2-2; TRBD2 aligns across 13 bases. Germline V gives CDR1 SGHKS, CDR2 YYEKEE (reference sequence). The CDR3 is made up of 16 amino acids. V was pared by 6 bases and J by 7 bases, with 9 bases of the junction left unmatched. CDR3 residues: CASTGRLAGGGGELFF. Written as DNA, the CDR3 is TGTGCCAGCACGGGAAGACTAGCGGGGGGAGGCGGGGAGCTGTTTTTT.

Turning to this clone: The same CDR3 also results from other DNA sequences found in this sample. The chain links TRBV7-9 to TRBJ1-2, with D uncertain. The V gene lost 1 base and the J gene lost 8 bases, with 8 bases spanning the gap. This CDR3 is 12 amino acids long. Per the germline V gene, CDR1 is SEHNR and CDR2 is FQNEAQ (reference sequence). This CDR3 reads CASSLGAEGYTF. Here the CDR3 DNA reads TGTGCCAGCAGCTTAGGGGCAGAAGGCTACACCTTC.

The chain combines TRBV6-6 with TRBJ1-4, with D perhaps TRBD1 (5 bases). V gave up 5 bases and J gave up 3 bases, with 10 bases separating them. The germline V gene encodes CDR1 MNHNY and CDR2 SVGAGI (reference sequence). This CDR3 region has 14 residues. Written as DNA, the CDR3 is TGTGCCAGCAGTACAGGTTATTCTAATGAAAAACTGTTTTTT. Translated: CASSTGYSNEKLFF.

The chain couples TRBV19 to TRBJ2-2; possible D gene TRBD2, 7 bases. Germline CDR1 LNHDA, CDR2 SQIVND (reference sequence). V lost 10 bases and J lost 0, with 12 bases in between. There are 14 residues in the CDR3. CDR3 sequence (DNA): TGTGCCACTCGGGGGGCCTCGAACACCGGGGAGCTGTTTTTT. Translated, it gives CATRGASNTGELFF.

This clone was found once. The chain links TRBV27 to TRBJ2-1, with 9 bases matching TRBD2. In germline, CDR1 is MNHEY, CDR2 SMNVEV (reference sequence). Trimming at V came to 6 bases and at J to 0 bases, leaving 6 bases not matched to a gene. The length of the CDR3 is 16 residues. CDR3 region: CASSSSSGGSYNEQFF. The DNA for the CDR3 is TGTGCCAGCAGCAGTAGTAGCGGGGGCTCCTACAATGAGCAGTTCTTC.

The chain uses TRBV19 and TRBJ2-7, with TRBD1 as a possible D gene (6 bases). The CDR3 spans 13 residues. CDR1 and CDR2 from the germline V gene are LNHDA and SQIVND (reference sequence). V gave up 3 bases and J gave up 3 bases, with 9 bases separating them. The CDR3 DNA reads as TGTGCCAGTAGTATGGGGGCTCACTACGAGCAGTACTTC. It specifies CASSMGAHYEQYF.

V and J are TRBV3-1 (or the pseudogene TRBV3-2) and TRBJ1-3; 8 nucleotides agree with TRBD1. This CDR3 has 14 residues. Germline V gene sequence: CDR1 LGHDT, CDR2 YNNKEL (reference sequence). With 5 bases clipped from V and 2 bases from J, the junction kept 2 bases outside the gene matches. CDR3 sequence: CASSRTGTGNTIYF. For the CDR3, the DNA is TGTGCCAGCAGCAGGACAGGGACTGGAAACACCATATATTTT.

The chain links TRBV6-5 to TRBJ2-1; 8 bases are a match to TRBD1. Germline assignment: CDR1 MNHEY and CDR2 SVGAGI. Unmatched junction bases numbered 7, after V lost 3 bases and J lost 6 bases. This CDR3 spans 15 amino acids. CDR3 protein: CASSYRDRGTNEQFF. In DNA form, the CDR3 reads TGTGCCAGCAGTTATCGTGACAGGGGTACCAATGAGCAGTTCTTC.